Below are 8 T cell receptor beta chains sequenced from a single sample in a study of T cell responses to AZD1222 COVID-19 vaccine. Assay: immunoSEQ multiplex PCR; the TCRdb copy retains only in-frame clones and omits some. The sample carries some 150,000 clones, approximately 93% recorded once. Specimen: peripheral blood, collected on day 0 of MenACWY control vaccination. The origin of the receptors is an adult in good health.

The table lists this clone with a count of one. V and J are TRBV7-9 and TRBJ2-1, with D maybe TRBD2 (6 bases). Trimming pared 5 bases from V and 0 bases from J, leaving 14 bases between. Germline lookup yields CDR1 SEHNR and CDR2 FQNEAQ (reference sequence). CDR3 length: 16 residues. The CDR3 sequence: CASSPWLASSYNEQFF. The CDR3 DNA reads TGTGCCAGCAGCCCCTGGCTAGCGAGCTCCTACAATGAGCAGTTCTTC.

The CDR3 region has the DNA TGTGCCAGCAGTGAATACTGGGGGCAGGACTATGGCTACACCTTC. Its protein is CASSEYWGQDYGYTF. The chain recombines TRBV6-1 with TRBJ1-2; possibly TRBD1 for D (6 bases). The CDR3 is made up of 15 amino acids. Germline-derived CDR1 and CDR2 are MNHNS and SASEGT. V was clipped by 2 bases and J by 3 bases, with 13 bases between them.

The V gene is TRBV5-1, the J gene TRBJ2-7, with D possibly matching TRBD1 (6 bases). The V gene's germline CDR1 is SGHRS and CDR2 YFSETQ. Trimming shortened V by 4 bases and J by 7 bases, and 12 bases separated the two germline ends. The CDR3 spans 12 residues. As DNA, the CDR3 is TGCGCCAGCAGCCATACAGGGTTTGAGCAGTACTTC. Translation gives CASSHTGFEQYF.

V gene TRBV9 combines with J gene TRBJ2-3; 9 bases agree with TRBD2. Germline trimming cut 4 bases from V and 2 bases from J; bases unmatched to any gene: 17. Germline-derived CDR1 and CDR2 are SGDLS and YYNGEE. The CDR3 contains 19 residues. The CDR3 loop is CASSPRDRARLADTDTQYF. DNA for the CDR3: TGTGCCAGCAGCCCGAGGGACAGAGCCCGACTAGCGGACACAGATACGCAGTATTTT.

The chain is built from TRBV7-2 and TRBJ1-5, with D tentatively TRBD1 (6 bases). The CDR3 runs 17 residues. Germline V gene sequence: CDR1 SGHTA, CDR2 FQGNSA. The germline V and J ends were trimmed by 3 bases and 1 base, with 16 bases remaining between them. CDR3 protein: CASSFGRGSQSNQPQHF. CDR3 coding DNA: TGTGCCAGCAGCTTCGGCAGGGGATCCCAAAGCAATCAGCCCCAGCATTTT.

V gene TRBV6-5 combines with J gene TRBJ1-2; a possible D gene is TRBD1 (6 bases). V was clipped by 6 bases and J by 5 bases, with 16 bases between them. The CDR3 extends over 14 amino acids. CDR1 and CDR2 from the germline V gene are MNHEY and SVGAGI. CDR3 sequence: CASSRKTGSYGYTF. CDR3 coding DNA: TGTGCCAGCAGCCGCAAAACAGGGTCTTATGGCTACACCTTC.

The chain combines TRBV19 with TRBJ1-5, with D possibly matching TRBD1 (5 bases). Trimming pared 4 bases from V and 7 bases from J, leaving 17 bases between. Germline CDR1 LNHDA, CDR2 SQIVND (reference sequence). This CDR3 contains 15 residues. The CDR3 loop is CASSSRQGHDQPQHF. CDR3 DNA: TGTGCCAGTAGTAGTAGGCAGGGCCATGACCAGCCCCAGCATTTT.

CDR3 residues: CATSREKQGARTEAFF. For the CDR3, the DNA is TGTGCCACCAGCAGAGAAAAGCAGGGGGCGCGGACTGAAGCTTTCTTT. The chain combines TRBV15 with TRBJ1-1, with TRBD1 matching over 8 bases. The J segment lost 5 bases and the V segment lost 0 bases, leaving 8 bases of the junction unmatched. Germline loops: CDR1 LNHNV, CDR2 YYDKDF (reference sequence). The CDR3 extends over 16 amino acids.